The clone carrying this T cell receptor beta chain was recorded only once. The J segment lost 6 bases and the V segment lost 4 bases, leaving 9 bases of the junction unmatched. The V gene's germline CDR1 is SGHRS and CDR2 YFSETQ. The CDR3 is 16 residues long. The data were taken from a study of blood T cell repertoires in COVID-19. Data came from immunoSEQ multiplex PCR; TCRdb stores just in-frame clones and leaves some out. This table holds 250,000 to 300,000 clones, 80% to 90% found once. Sequenced: PBMCs or T cells enriched from blood (not recorded which). The chain combines TRBV5-1 with TRBJ2-1; 11 bases agree with TRBD2. This TCR was recovered from a woman in her forties or fifties who had recovered from COVID-19. The CDR3 DNA reads TGCGCCAGCAGCCCAATAGCGGGAGGGCCAAGCAATGAGCAGTTCTTC. This encodes CASSPIAGGPSNEQFF. Using reference TRBV5-1 and TRBJ2-1 for the parts outside the CDR3, the full variable domain is KAGVTQTPRYLIKTRGQQVTLSCSPISGHRSVSWYQQTPGQGLQFLFEYFSETQRNKGNFPGRFSGRQFSNSRSEMNVSTLELGDSALYLCASSPIAGGPSNEQFFGPGTRLTVL.